This TCR beta chain was retrieved from a study of follicular helper T cells after annual influenza vaccination. The time point: 2015-2016 season, pre-vaccination. The V gene lost 1 base and the J gene lost 3 bases, with 9 bases spanning the gap. The CDR3 is 15 amino acids. The germline V gene has CDR1 SEHNR and CDR2 FQNEAQ (reference sequence). The protocol was immunoSEQ multiplex PCR, while the TCRdb copy is restricted to in-frame clones and leaves out a portion. The sample includes roughly 5,100 clones, around four fifths of them seen just once. The chain uses TRBV7-9 and TRBJ2-2; possible D gene TRBD1, 5 bases. The sequencing here drew on CXCR5- memory CD4+ T cells sorted from blood, taken on the day of influenza vaccination. The source is an adult who received the influenza vaccine. CDR3: CASSLVDSYTGELFF. In nucleotides, the CDR3 is TGTGCCAGCAGCTTAGTAGACAGTTACACCGGGGAGCTGTTTTTT.